These 3 T cell receptor beta chains share one sample of origin, sequenced in a study of tissue T cells after allogeneic stem cell transplantation. Time point noted: mouse harvest day 7 after allogeneic transplant. The graft held 10^6 splenic CD5+ T cells and 10^7 T-cell-depleted bone marrow cells. Repertoires were generated with immunoSEQ multiplex PCR, while TCRdb's copy carries only in-frame clones and drops some. The data hold approximately 9,000 clones, with around 45% observed a single time. Sequenced: gut tissue. The receptor set was obtained from a female BALB/c mouse given C57BL/6 T cells with graft-versus-host disease after an allogeneic hematopoietic cell transplant.

About this clone: Mouse germline and gene names are used. Read sequence stops 1 residue before the CDR3 end, and the germline J gene provides the missing end. V usage is TRBV12-2 and J usage is TRBJ2-1; TRBD2 agrees at 8 bases. Per germline, CDR1 SGHLS and CDR2 HYDKME. Germline trimming cut 2 bases from V and 1 base from J; bases unmatched to any gene: 3. The CDR3 runs to 15 residues. The DNA read from the CDR3 is TGTGCCAGCTCTCCCCACTGGGGGAACTATGCTGAGCAGTTC. This gives the protein CASSPHWGNYAEQF. The complete CDR3 sequence is CASSPHWGNYAEQFF.

For this clone: Gene names are mouse gene names. The CDR3 is cut off 1 residue early in the read; its end comes from the germline J gene. The chain combines TRBV26 with TRBJ2-5, with D perhaps TRBD2 (7 bases). The CDR3 runs to 13 residues. Looked up from germline, CDR1 is KGHPV and CDR2 is FQNQEV (reference sequence). V lost 4 bases to trimming and J lost 6 bases, with 11 bases between them. The DNA read from the CDR3 is TGTGCCAGCAGTCAGGGGGGCGGGGACACCCAGTAC. Translated, it gives CASSQGGGDTQY. The CDR3 in full is CASSQGGGDTQYF.

By its share, this clone is medium-sized. The genes are named according to mouse. The CDR3 end lies 1 residue beyond the end of the read and is filled in from the germline J gene. The rearrangement links TRBV26 to TRBJ1-4; 7 bases fit TRBD1. The V gene end was trimmed by 6 bases and the J gene end by 3 bases; junction bases not matched to a gene: 4. This CDR3 is built from 14 residues. Germline CDR1 and CDR2: KGHPV and FQNQEV (reference sequence). Partial CDR3 DNA: TGTGCCAGCAGATCGACAGGGACCAACGAAAGATTATTT. As protein: CASRSTGTNERLF. The whole CDR3 reads CASRSTGTNERLFF.